Given below is one T cell receptor beta chain in context. Some clones are missing from TCRdb's copy, which holds only in-frame ones; the method was immunoSEQ multiplex PCR. The table lists approximately 39,000 clones, around 87% of them singletons. The data were taken from a study of T cell changes during pregnancy in multiple sclerosis. Trimming cost V 2 bases and J 5 bases; bases outside gene matches: 12. CDR3 length: 16 amino acids. Germline V gene sequence: CDR1 SGHTA, CDR2 FQGNSA. The gene calls are TRBV7-2 and TRBJ2-7; TRBD2 matches at 7 bases. Specimen: CD4+ T cells from peripheral blood mononuclear cells, collected in the second trimester of pregnancy. This receptor was obtained from a female donor with multiple sclerosis, enrolled in a pregnancy study. The CDR3 is CASSLSGGGRANEQYF. The CDR3 DNA sequence: TGTGCCAGCAGCTTATCCGGCGGGGGACGGGCAAACGAGCAGTACTTC.